This entry lists 10 T cell receptor beta chains sequenced from one sample in a study of CD8 T cells in Susac syndrome. With random hexamers, 0.5 to 1 ug RNA was reverse transcribed. TCRdb recomputed calls from the immunoSEQ multiplex PCR reads with MiXCR, one row per CDR3 protein. The sample includes about 110,000 distinct CDR3 sequences, roughly 95% seen only once; the top ten take roughly 0.38%. The sample taken for sequencing was CD8+ T cells from PBMCs. The receptors stem from a human donor with Susac syndrome.

V and J are TRBV2 and TRBJ2-1; 8 bases line up with TRBD2. CDR1 is SNHLY and CDR2 is FYNNEI in the germline V gene. After removal of 5 bases from V and 6 bases from J, the junction contained 9 bases not matched to a gene. The CDR3 is made up of 15 amino acids. In DNA form, the CDR3 reads TGTGCCAGCAGTCAAAGCGGGGGTGCGGGCAATGAGCAGTTCTTC. Protein sequence: CASSQSGGAGNEQFF.

The V gene is TRBV25-1, the J gene TRBJ2-7, with a weak D call TRBD1 (7 bases). The CDR3 is made up of 15 amino acids. The germline gives CDR1 MGHDK, CDR2 SYGVNS. V was pared by 5 bases and J by 1 base, with 15 bases between. CDR3 in DNA: TGTGCCAGCAGTAAGGAGGGGGCGGGGTCCTACGAGCAGTACTTC. This encodes CASSKEGAGSYEQYF.

This chain joins TRBV7-3 and TRBJ1-4; a weak D match, TRBD1 (5 bases). The CDR3 is made up of 15 amino acids. V shed 10 bases and J shed 2 bases, with 17 bases lying between them. CDR1 and CDR2 from the germline V gene are SGHTA and FQGTGA. The CDR3: CATRPRVRTNEKLFF. The CDR3 bases are TGTGCCACCCGCCCCAGGGTCAGGACTAATGAAAAACTGTTTTTT.

The chain recombines TRBV12-3 or TRBV12-4 with TRBJ1-1; the D is unclear. Trimming left V 0 bases short and J 0 bases short, with 14 bases between. CDR3 length: 17 amino acids. For the CDR3, the DNA is TGTGCCAGCAGTTTAGCTGCCTTCTTCAAAATGAACACTGAAGCTTTCTTT. This gives the protein CASSLAAFFKMNTEAFF.

This chain connects TRBV11-2 to TRBJ1-1; D is unresolved. Germline CDR1 SGHAT, CDR2 FQNNGV. Trimming cost V 5 bases and J 1 base, with 8 bases left between them. This CDR3 region has 13 residues. CDR3 in DNA: TGTGCCAGCAGCCTCAGACAGAACACTGAAGCTTTCTTT. This translates into CASSLRQNTEAFF.

The V call is TRBV6-1, the J call TRBJ2-5; 10 nucleotides align to TRBD2. J gave up 0 bases and V 3 bases, and 1 base lay outside the gene matches. CDR3 length: 15 residues. The V gene's germline CDR1 is MNHNS and CDR2 SASEGT. CDR3 amino acids: CASSELAGDQETQYF. The DNA for the CDR3 is TGTGCCAGCAGTGAGCTAGCGGGGGACCAAGAGACCCAGTACTTC.

The chain combines TRBV12-3 or TRBV12-4 with TRBJ1-1; D remains unclear. This CDR3 is built from 15 residues. V shed 5 bases and J shed 2 bases, with 15 bases lying between them. The CDR3 spells CASSDGAWANTEAFF. For the CDR3, the DNA is TGTGCCAGCAGTGACGGAGCTTGGGCCAACACTGAAGCTTTCTTT.

This sequence joins TRBV7-3 and TRBJ2-5, with 10 bases matching TRBD2. Germline V gene lookup returns CDR1 SGHTA and CDR2 FQGTGA. After removal of 1 base from V and 2 bases from J, the junction contained 4 bases not matched to a gene. The CDR3 is made up of 16 amino acids. CDR3: CASSLIAGGIQETQYF. CDR3 nucleotide sequence: TGTGCCAGCAGCTTAATAGCGGGGGGAATTCAAGAGACCCAGTACTTC. Variable domain in full (rest from reference TRBV7-3 and TRBJ2-5): GAGVSQTPSNKVTEKGKYVELRCDPISGHTALYWYRQSLGQGPEFLIYFQGTGAADDSGLPNDRFFAVRPEGSVSTLKIQRTERGDSAVYLCASSLIAGGIQETQYFGPGTRLLVL.

The chain employs TRBV9 and TRBJ1-1; D gene ambiguous. This CDR3 is built from 13 residues. The germline V gene has CDR1 SGDLS and CDR2 YYNGEE. V was shortened by 1 base and J by 4 bases, with 8 bases between the two germline ends. The DNA for the CDR3 is TGTGCCAGCAGCGTAACTGAGGTCACTGAAGCTTTCTTT. Amino acid sequence: CASSVTEVTEAFF.

Only a few counts were recorded for this clonotype. The chain has TRBV29-1 and TRBJ2-3; 8 bases match TRBD2. The V gene's germline CDR1 is SQVTM and CDR2 ANQGSEA. The CDR3 covers 15 residues. V was clipped by 0 bases and J by 1 base; unmatched bases: 3. As DNA, the CDR3 is TGCAGCGTTGAAGATCGCGGGGGGCGCACAGATACGCAGTATTTT. Translating it yields CSVEDRGGRTDTQYF.